These 13 T cell receptor beta chains came from one sample sequenced in a study of blood T cell repertoires in COVID-19 (dated by TCRdb to the early 2020s). Library preparation was by the immunoSEQ multiplex PCR assay. TCRdb holds this immuneACCESS table with in-frame rearrangements only. Some clones are missing; in checked studies, unresolved V genes explain under half, and the rest has no known cause. Present in this sample are under 250,000 clones, almost 85% of which were seen just once. Approximately 8% of the sample comes from the top ten. Source material: peripheral blood. These receptors originate from a woman aged 45-60 years with active or convalescent COVID-19.

This clone was seen just once. This sequence joins TRBV11-2 and TRBJ2-5; TRBD2 is a possible D gene (6 bases). The CDR3 is made up of 13 amino acids. V was cut by 2 bases and J by 7 bases, with 11 bases left in between. Germline CDR1 SGHAT, CDR2 FQNNGV. Written as DNA, the CDR3 is TGTGCCAGCAGCTTAAGTAGCGGCGTGACCCAGTACTTC. Amino acids: CASSLSSGVTQYF.

V is TRBV5-1 and J is TRBJ1-1; D gene ambiguous. The germline CDR1 and CDR2 sequences are SGHRS and YFSETQ. Trimming removed 1 base from V and 0 bases from J, with 10 bases in between. The length of the CDR3 is 15 residues. DNA of the CDR3: TGCGCCAGCAGCTTGAACGGCGGGATGAACACTGAAGCTTTCTTT. Amino acids: CASSLNGGMNTEAFF. The whole variable domain, filled in from reference TRBV5-1 and TRBJ1-1, reads KAGVTQTPRYLIKTRGQQVTLSCSPISGHRSVSWYQQTPGQGLQFLFEYFSETQRNKGNFPGRFSGRQFSNSRSEMNVSTLELGDSALYLCASSLNGGMNTEAFFGQGTRLTVV.

V gene TRBV6-5 combines with J gene TRBJ2-7; tentative D call: TRBD2 (5 bases). There are 11 residues in the CDR3. Trimming cost V 10 bases and J 3 bases, with 10 bases left between them. The V gene's germline CDR1 is MNHEY and CDR2 SVGAGI. The CDR3 is CATRGYYEQYV. The CDR3 DNA reads TGTGCCACCCGCGGGTACTACGAGCAGTACGTC.

The V and J genes are TRBV11-1 and TRBJ1-1; the match to TRBD1 covers 7 bases. V trimming: 7 bases; J trimming: 0 bases; junction bases outside the gene matches: 5. Germline values: CDR1 SGHAT, CDR2 FQDESV (reference sequence). This CDR3 is built from 14 residues. This chain's CDR3 is CASTRDSMNTEAFF. CDR3 coding DNA: TGTGCCAGCACCCGGGACAGCATGAACACTGAAGCTTTCTTT.

The chain combines TRBV30 with TRBJ1-4, with D possibly matching TRBD1 (5 bases). Trimming took off 0 bases at V and 4 bases at J, with 9 bases between the two ends. Germline V gene data show CDR1 as GTSNPN and CDR2 as SVGIG (reference sequence). The CDR3 is made up of 14 amino acids. The DNA of the CDR3 is TGTGCCTGGAGTGTGGGTGACAGTAATGAAAAACTGTTTTTT. This translates into CAWSVGDSNEKLFF.

The rearrangement links TRBV2 to TRBJ1-5; D gene ambiguous. There are 13 residues in the CDR3. Per the germline V gene, CDR1 is SNHLY and CDR2 is FYNNEI. V lost 6 bases and J 7 bases, leaving 13 bases between the germline ends. In DNA form, the CDR3 reads TGTGCCAGCAGCCGGGATCCTGGACAGCCCCAGCATTTT. Translated: CASSRDPGQPQHF.

A few counts support this clone. This chain joins TRBV24-1 and TRBJ1-2; 7 positions agree with TRBD1. The CDR3 runs to 13 residues. Germline-derived CDR1 and CDR2 are KGHDR and SFDVKD. With 5 bases clipped from V and 10 bases from J, the junction kept 9 bases outside the gene matches. CDR3 nucleotide sequence: TGTGCCACCAGTGTTCCGGGACAGCCCTCCTACACCTTC. This gives the protein CATSVPGQPSYTF.

V and J are TRBV4-2 and TRBJ2-2, with TRBD2 matching 11 bases. CDR1 and CDR2 from the germline V gene are LGHNA and YNFKEQ. V lost 2 bases and J lost 4; bases outside the gene matches: 3. The CDR3 is 16 amino acids. CDR3 bases: TGTGCCAGCAGCCAATCCGGGACTAGCGGCACCGGGGAGCTGTTTTTT. This encodes CASSQSGTSGTGELFF.

The V gene is TRBV7-2, the J gene TRBJ1-5; D uncertain. There are 13 residues in the CDR3. Trimming stripped 5 bases from V and 6 bases from J, with 11 bases between. Germline CDR1 is SGHTA and CDR2 is FQGNSA. In DNA form, the CDR3 reads TGTGCCAGCAGCCCCAGTTTTGCTCAGCCCCAGCATTTT. Its translation is CASSPSFAQPQHF.

The rearrangement joins TRBV18 to TRBJ1-1; no clear D gene. V lost 6 bases, J lost 7 bases, and 9 bases lay in between. Germline-derived CDR1 and CDR2 are KGHSH and LQKENI. CDR3 length equals 11 residues. The CDR3 reads CASSPFSEAFF. The CDR3 DNA reads as TGTGCCAGCTCCCCCTTTAGTGAAGCTTTCTTT.

This chain joins TRBV10-3 and TRBJ2-7; 11 nucleotides agree with TRBD2. Germline V gene data show CDR1 as ENHRY and CDR2 as SYGVKD. The J segment lost 3 bases and the V segment lost 6 bases, leaving 4 bases of the junction unmatched. There are 14 residues in the CDR3. The CDR3 bases are TGTGCCATCAGCGGGACTAGCGGCGGCTACGAGCAGTACTTC. It translates to CAISGTSGGYEQYF.

The rearrangement joins TRBV5-1 to TRBJ2-1; perhaps TRBD2 as D (5 bases). The V end was cut by 4 bases, the J end by 0 bases, with 11 bases between. The CDR3 extends over 15 amino acids. Germline V gene data show CDR1 as SGHRS and CDR2 as YFSETQ. The CDR3 loop is CASSVDSFSYNEQFF. The DNA for the CDR3 is TGCGCCAGCAGCGTGGACTCCTTCTCCTACAATGAGCAGTTCTTC.

Turning to this clone: The sample carries other DNA sequences with the same CDR3. The CDR3 DNA reads TGCGCCAGCAGTGACAGGTACAATGAGCAGTTCTTC. Its protein is CASSDRYNEQFF. The chain has TRBV4-1 and TRBJ2-1; TRBD1 might be the D (6 bases). Trimming pared 6 bases from V and 4 bases from J, leaving 7 bases between. Germline V gene lookup returns CDR1 MGHRA and CDR2 YSYEKL. This CDR3 is built from 12 residues.